This T cell receptor (beta chain) was identified in a study of T cells in Graves' hyperthyroidism and ophthalmopathy. Study at large: Blood was drawn when the patient was first diagnosed and still untreated.

Using RNA transcripts as the source, TCR beta CDR3 regions were amplified. HTBI primers drove first-round RT-PCR of the TCR CDR3. One entry per CDR3 protein, called by TCRdb with MiXCR from the multiplex PCR reads. Of roughly 840,000 distinct CDR3 sequences in the sample, roughly 40% are singletons; the top ten hold over 8%. This clonotype has more than one count but fewer than ten. The PBMCs were sourced from fresh peripheral blood (approximately 9 ml). Per the germline V gene, CDR1 is SEHNR and CDR2 is FQNEAQ (reference sequence). The CDR3 is 15 amino acids. Trimming removed 0 bases from V and 4 bases from J, with 9 bases in between.

The origin of this receptor is a man in his late teens or twenties with Graves' hyperthyroidism. The chain joins TRBV7-9 to TRBJ1-4, with no clear D. Material: blood. CDR3 bases: TGTGCCAGCAGCTTAGCCAATGGTTTTAATGAAAAACTGTTTTTT. It specifies CASSLANGFNEKLFF.